This T cell receptor beta chain emerged from a study of T cells after yellow fever vaccination. Germline loops: CDR1 MNHEY, CDR2 SVGEGT. The length of the CDR3 is 13 residues. Trimming removed 6 bases from V and 7 bases from J, with 13 bases in between. TCRdb used MiXCR to reprocess the 5' RACE reads, holding one entry per CDR3 protein. Of nearly 550,000 distinct CDR3 sequences listed, less than 20% are singletons. This chain links TRBV6-2 or TRBV6-3 with TRBJ2-1, with D maybe TRBD1 (5 bases). This specimen was PBMCs, taken 15 days after the yellow fever booster vaccination. The origin of this receptor is a man aged 25 to 40 who received the YFV17D yellow fever vaccine. DNA of the CDR3: TGTGCCAGCAGCAACTCAGGGTGGAATGAGCAGTTCTTC. Protein product: CASSNSGWNEQFF.